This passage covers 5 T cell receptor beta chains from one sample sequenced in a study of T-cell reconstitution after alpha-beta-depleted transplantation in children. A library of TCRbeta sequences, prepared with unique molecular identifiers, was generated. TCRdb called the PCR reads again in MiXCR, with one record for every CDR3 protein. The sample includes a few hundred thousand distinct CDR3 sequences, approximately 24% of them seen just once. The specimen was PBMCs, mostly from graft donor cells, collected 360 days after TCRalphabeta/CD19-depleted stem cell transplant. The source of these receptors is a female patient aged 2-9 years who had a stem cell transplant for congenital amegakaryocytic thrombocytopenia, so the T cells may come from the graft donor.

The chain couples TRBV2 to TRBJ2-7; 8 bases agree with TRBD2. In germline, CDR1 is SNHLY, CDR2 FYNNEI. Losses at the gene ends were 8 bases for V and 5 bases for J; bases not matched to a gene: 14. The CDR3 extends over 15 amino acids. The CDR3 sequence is CASFQPGLEINEQYF. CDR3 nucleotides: TGTGCCAGCTTCCAACCGGGACTAGAGATTAACGAGCAGTACTTC.

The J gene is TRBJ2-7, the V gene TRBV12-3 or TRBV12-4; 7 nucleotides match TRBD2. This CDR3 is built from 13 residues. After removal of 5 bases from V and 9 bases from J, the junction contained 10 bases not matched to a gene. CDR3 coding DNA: TGTGCCAGCAGTAGAGGACTAGACCACGTGCAGTACTTC. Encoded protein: CASSRGLDHVQYF.

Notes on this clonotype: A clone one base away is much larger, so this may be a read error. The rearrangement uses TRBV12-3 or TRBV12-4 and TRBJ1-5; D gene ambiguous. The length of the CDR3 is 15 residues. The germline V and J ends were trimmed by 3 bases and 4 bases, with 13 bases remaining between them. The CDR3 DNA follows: TGTGCCAGCAGTTTCGCGGGAGGGAAGAATCAGCCCCAGCATTTT. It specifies CASSFAGGKNQPQHF.

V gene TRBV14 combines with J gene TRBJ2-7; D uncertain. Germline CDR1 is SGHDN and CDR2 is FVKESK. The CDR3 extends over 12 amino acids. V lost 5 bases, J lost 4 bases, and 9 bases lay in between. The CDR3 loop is CASSGRGYEQYF. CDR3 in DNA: TGTGCCAGCAGCGGCCGTGGGTACGAGCAGTACTTC.

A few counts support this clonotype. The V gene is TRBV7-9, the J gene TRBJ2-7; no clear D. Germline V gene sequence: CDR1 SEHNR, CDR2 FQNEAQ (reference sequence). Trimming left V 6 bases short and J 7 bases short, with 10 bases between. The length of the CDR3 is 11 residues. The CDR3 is CASSQAIEQYF. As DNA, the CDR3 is TGTGCCAGCAGTCAAGCCATTGAGCAGTACTTC.